This TCR beta chain emerged from a study of T cell changes during pregnancy in multiple sclerosis. This CDR3 has 13 amino acids. V lost 5 bases, J lost 12 bases, and 17 bases lay in between. Germline CDR1 reads LNHDA; CDR2 reads SQIVND (reference sequence). Clones were sequenced by immunoSEQ multiplex PCR, and TCRdb holds only the in-frame ones, with some missing. This sample has around 34,000 clones, with approximately 94% found just once. The material sequenced was CD4+ T cells from peripheral blood mononuclear cells, taken in the second trimester of pregnancy. This TCR derives from a female donor with multiple sclerosis, enrolled in a pregnancy study. This chain connects TRBV19 to TRBJ1-5, with a tentative D call TRBD1 (5 bases). The CDR3 region is CASSPAGPDHQHF. The CDR3 DNA sequence: TGTGCCAGTAGTCCGGCGGGGCCCGATCACCAGCATTTT.